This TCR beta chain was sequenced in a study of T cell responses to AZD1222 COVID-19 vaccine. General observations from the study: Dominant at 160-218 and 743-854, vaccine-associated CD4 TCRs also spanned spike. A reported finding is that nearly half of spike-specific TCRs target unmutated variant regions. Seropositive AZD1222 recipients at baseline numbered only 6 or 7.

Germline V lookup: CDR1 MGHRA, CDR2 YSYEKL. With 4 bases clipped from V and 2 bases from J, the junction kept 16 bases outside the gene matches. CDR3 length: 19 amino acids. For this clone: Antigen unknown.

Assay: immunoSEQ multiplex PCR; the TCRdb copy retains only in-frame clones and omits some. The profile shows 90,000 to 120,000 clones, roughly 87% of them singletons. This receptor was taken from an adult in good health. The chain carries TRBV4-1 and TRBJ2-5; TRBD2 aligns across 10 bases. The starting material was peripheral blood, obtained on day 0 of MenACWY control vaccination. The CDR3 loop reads CASSPHRGLAGDTQETQYF. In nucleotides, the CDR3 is TGCGCCAGCAGCCCTCACCGTGGGCTAGCGGGGGATACACAAGAGACCCAGTACTTC.